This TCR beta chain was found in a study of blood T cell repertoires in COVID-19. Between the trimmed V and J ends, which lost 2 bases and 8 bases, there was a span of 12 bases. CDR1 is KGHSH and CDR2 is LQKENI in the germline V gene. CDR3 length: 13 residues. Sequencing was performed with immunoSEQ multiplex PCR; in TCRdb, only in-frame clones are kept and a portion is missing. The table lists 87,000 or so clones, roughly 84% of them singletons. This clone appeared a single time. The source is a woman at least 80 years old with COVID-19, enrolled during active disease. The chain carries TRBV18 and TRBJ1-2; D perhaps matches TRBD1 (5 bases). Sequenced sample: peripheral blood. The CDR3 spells CASSPRRGDGYTF. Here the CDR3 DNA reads TGTGCCAGCTCACCAAGACGGGGGGACGGCTACACCTTC.